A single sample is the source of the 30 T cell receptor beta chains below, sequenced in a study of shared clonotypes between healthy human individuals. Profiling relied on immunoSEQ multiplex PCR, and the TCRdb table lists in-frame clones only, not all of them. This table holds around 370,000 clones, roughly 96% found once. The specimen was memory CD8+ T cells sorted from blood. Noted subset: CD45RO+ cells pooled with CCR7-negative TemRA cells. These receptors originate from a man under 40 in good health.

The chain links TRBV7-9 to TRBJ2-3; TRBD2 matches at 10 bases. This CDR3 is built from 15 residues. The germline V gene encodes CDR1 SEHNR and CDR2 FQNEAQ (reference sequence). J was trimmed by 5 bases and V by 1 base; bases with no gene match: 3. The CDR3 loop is CASSLVPSGRDTQYF. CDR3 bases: TGTGCCAGCAGCTTAGTCCCTAGCGGGAGAGATACGCAGTATTTT.

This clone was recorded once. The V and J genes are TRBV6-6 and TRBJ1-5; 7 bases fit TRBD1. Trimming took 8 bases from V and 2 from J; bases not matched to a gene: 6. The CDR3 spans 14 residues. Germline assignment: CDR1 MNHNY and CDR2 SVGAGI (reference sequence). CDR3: CASFKGAGNQPQHF. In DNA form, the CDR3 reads TGTGCCAGCTTTAAGGGGGCTGGCAATCAGCCCCAGCATTTT.

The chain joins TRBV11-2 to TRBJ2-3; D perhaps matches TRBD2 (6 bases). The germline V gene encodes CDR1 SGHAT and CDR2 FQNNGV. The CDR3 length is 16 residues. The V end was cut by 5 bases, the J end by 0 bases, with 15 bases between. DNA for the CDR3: TGTGCCAGCAGCGAGTCCAGGAGCGGGAGCACAGATACGCAGTATTTT. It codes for CASSESRSGSTDTQYF.

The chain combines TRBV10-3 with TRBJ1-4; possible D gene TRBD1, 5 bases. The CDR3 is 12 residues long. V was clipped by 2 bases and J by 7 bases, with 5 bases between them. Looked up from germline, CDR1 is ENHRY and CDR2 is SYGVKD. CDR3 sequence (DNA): TGTGCCATCAGTGAGGGGGGTGAAAAACTGTTTTTT. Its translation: CAISEGGEKLFF.

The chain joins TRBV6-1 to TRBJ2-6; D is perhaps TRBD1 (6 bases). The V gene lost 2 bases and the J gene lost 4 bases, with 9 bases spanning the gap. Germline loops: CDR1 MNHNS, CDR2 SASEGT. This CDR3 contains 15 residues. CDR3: CASSETGPGANVLTF. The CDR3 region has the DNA TGTGCCAGCAGTGAAACAGGGCCCGGGGCCAACGTCCTGACTTTC.

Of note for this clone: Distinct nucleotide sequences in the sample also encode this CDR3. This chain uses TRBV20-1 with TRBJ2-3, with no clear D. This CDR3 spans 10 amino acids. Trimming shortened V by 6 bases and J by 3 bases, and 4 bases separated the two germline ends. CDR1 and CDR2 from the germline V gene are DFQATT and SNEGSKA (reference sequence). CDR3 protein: CSARTDTQYF. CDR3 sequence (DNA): TGCAGTGCCCGGACAGATACGCAGTATTTT.

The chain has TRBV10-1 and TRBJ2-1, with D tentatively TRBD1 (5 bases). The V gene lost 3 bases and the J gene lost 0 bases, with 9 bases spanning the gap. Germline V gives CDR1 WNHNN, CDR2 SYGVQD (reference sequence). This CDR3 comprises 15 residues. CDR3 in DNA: TGCGCCAGCAGTGACGGCAGGGCCTCCTACAATGAGCAGTTCTTC. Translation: CASSDGRASYNEQFF.

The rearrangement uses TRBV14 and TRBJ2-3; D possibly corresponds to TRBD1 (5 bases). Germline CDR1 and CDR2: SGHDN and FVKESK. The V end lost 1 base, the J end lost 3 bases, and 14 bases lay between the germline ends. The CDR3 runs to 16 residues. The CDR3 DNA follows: TGTGCCAGCAGCCAAGGGTTTGGCAGGGAAACAGATACGCAGTATTTT. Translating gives CASSQGFGRETDTQYF. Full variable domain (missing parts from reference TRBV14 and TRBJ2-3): EAGVTQFPSHSVIEKGQTVTLRCDPISGHDNLYWYRRVMGKEIKFLLHFVKESKQDESGMPNNRFLAERTGGTYSTLKVQPAELEDSGVYFCASSQGFGRETDTQYFGPGTRLTVL.

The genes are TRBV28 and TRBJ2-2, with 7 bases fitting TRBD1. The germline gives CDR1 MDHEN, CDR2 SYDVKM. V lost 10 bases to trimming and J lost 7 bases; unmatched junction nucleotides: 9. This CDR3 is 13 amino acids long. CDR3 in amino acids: CATSSTGYGELFF. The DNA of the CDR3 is TGTGCCACCTCTTCGACAGGGTACGGGGAGCTGTTTTTT.

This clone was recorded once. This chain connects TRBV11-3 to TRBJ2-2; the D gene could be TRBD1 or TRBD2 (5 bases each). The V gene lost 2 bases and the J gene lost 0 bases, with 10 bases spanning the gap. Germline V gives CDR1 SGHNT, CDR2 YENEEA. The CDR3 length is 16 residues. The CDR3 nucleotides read TGTGCCAGCAGCTTATATGGGGGTTCGAACACCGGGGAGCTGTTTTTT. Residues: CASSLYGGSNTGELFF.

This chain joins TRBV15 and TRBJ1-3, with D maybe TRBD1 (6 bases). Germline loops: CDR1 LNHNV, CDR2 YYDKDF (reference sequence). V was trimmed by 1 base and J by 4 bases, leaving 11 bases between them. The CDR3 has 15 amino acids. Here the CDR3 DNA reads TGTGCCACCAGCAGAGGGGGGGCGCGAGGAAACACCATATATTTT. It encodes CATSRGGARGNTIYF.

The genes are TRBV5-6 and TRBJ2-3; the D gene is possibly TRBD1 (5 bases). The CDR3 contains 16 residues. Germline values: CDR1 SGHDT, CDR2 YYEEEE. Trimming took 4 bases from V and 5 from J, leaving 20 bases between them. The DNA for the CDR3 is TGTGCCAGCAGCCCCTATTTGCAGGGCGCGCGAGATACGCAGTATTTT. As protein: CASSPYLQGARDTQYF.

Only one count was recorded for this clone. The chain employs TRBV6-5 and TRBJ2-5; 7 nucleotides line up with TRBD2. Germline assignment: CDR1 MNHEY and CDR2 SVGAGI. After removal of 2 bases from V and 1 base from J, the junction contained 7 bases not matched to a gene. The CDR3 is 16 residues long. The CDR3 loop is CASSYGGSGGQETQYF. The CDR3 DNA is TGTGCCAGCAGTTACGGAGGCTCGGGGGGCCAAGAGACCCAGTACTTC.

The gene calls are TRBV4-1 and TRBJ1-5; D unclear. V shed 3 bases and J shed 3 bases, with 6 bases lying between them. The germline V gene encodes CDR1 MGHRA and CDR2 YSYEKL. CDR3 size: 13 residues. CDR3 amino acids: CASSHGTNQPQHF. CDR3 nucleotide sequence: TGCGCCAGCAGCCACGGAACCAATCAGCCCCAGCATTTT.

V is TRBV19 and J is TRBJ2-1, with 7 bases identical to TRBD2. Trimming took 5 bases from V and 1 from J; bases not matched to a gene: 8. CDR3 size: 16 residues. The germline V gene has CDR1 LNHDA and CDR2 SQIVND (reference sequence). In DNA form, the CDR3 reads TGTGCCAGTAGTCCCATCAGAGCGGGATCCTACAATGAGCAGTTCTTC. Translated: CASSPIRAGSYNEQFF.

CDR3 nucleotides: TGTGCCAGCAGGTCCCCGGGGTGGACCCAGCATTTT. Protein: CASRSPGWTQHF. The J gene is TRBJ1-5, the V gene TRBV28; D uncertain. Germline V lookup: CDR1 MDHEN, CDR2 SYDVKM. V lost 6 bases and J 11 bases, leaving 14 bases between the germline ends. The CDR3 length is 12 residues.

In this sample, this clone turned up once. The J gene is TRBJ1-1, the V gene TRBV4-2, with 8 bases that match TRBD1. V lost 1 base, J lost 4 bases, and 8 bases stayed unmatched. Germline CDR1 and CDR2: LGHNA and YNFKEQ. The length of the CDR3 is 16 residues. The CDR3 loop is CASSQAQGAGSTEAFF. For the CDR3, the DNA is TGTGCCAGCAGCCAAGCCCAGGGGGCAGGGAGCACTGAAGCTTTCTTT.

Here the CDR3 DNA reads TGTGCCAGCAGCTACCATAACACCATATATTTT. Residues: CASSYHNTIYF. This rearrangement joins TRBV7-8 to TRBJ1-3; D is unresolved. The CDR3 has 11 residues. Looked up from germline, CDR1 is SGHVS and CDR2 is FQNEAQ. V was shortened by 4 bases and J by 7 bases, with 5 bases between the two germline ends.

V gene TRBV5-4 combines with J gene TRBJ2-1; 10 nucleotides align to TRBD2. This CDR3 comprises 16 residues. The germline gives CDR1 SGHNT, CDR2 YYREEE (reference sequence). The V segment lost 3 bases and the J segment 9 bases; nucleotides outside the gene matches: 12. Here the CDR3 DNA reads TGTGCCAGCAGCTCTAAACTAGCGGGGAACCTGGGTGAGCAGTTCTTC. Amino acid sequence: CASSSKLAGNLGEQFF.

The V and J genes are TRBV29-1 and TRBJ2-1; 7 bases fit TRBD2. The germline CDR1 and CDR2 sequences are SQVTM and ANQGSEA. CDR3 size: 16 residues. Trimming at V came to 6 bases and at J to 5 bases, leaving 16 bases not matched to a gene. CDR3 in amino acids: CSVQKYAGVRDNEQFF. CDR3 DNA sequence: TGCAGCGTCCAAAAGTATGCGGGAGTTAGGGACAATGAGCAGTTCTTC.

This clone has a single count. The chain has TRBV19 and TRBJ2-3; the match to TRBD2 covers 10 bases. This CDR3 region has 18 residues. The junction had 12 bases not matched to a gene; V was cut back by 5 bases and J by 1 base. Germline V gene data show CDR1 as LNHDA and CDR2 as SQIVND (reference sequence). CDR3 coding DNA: TGTGCCAGTAGTCGTCCGCCTAGCGGGAGTGGTGGCACAGATACGCAGTATTTT. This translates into CASSRPPSGSGGTDTQYF.

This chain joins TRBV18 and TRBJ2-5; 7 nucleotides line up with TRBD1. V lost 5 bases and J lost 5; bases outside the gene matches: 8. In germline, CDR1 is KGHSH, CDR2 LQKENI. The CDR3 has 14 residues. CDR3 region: CASSSTGTEETQYF. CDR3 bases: TGTGCCAGCTCATCAACCGGGACAGAGGAGACCCAGTACTTC.

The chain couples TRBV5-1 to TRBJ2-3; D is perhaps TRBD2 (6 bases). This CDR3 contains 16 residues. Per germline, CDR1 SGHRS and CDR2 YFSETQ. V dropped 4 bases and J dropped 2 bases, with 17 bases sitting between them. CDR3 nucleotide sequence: TGCGCCAGCAGCCCCCCGGCGGGGCTGTTCACAGATACGCAGTATTTT. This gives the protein CASSPPAGLFTDTQYF.

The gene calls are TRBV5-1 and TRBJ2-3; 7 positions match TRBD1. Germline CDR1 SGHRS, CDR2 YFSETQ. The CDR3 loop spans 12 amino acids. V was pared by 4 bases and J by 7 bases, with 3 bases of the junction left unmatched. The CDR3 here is CASSDRANTQYF. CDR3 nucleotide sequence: TGCGCCAGCAGCGACAGGGCAAATACGCAGTATTTT.

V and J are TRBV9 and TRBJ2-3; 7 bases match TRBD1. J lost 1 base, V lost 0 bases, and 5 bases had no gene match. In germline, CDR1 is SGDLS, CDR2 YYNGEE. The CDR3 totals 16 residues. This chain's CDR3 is CASSVAPGTGTDTQYF. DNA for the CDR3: TGTGCCAGCAGCGTAGCCCCCGGGACAGGCACAGATACGCAGTATTTT. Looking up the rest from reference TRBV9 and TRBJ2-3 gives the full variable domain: DSGVTQTPKHLITATGQRVTLRCSPRSGDLSVYWYQQSLDQGLQFLIQYYNGEERAKGNILERFSAQQFPDLHSELNLSSLELGDSALYFCASSVAPGTGTDTQYFGPGTRLTVL.

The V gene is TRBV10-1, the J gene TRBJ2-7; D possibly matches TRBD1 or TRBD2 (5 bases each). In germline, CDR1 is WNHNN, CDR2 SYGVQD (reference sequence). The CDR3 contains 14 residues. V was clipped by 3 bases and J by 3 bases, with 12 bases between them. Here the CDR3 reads CASSDTGAIYEQYF. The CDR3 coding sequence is TGCGCCAGCAGTGACACCGGGGCTATCTACGAGCAGTACTTC.

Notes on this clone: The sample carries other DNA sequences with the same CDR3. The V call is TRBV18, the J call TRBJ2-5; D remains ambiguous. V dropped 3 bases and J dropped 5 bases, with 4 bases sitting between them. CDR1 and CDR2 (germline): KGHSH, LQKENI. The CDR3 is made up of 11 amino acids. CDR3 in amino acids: CASSPRETQYF. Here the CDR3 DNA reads TGTGCCAGCTCACCCAGGGAGACCCAGTACTTC.

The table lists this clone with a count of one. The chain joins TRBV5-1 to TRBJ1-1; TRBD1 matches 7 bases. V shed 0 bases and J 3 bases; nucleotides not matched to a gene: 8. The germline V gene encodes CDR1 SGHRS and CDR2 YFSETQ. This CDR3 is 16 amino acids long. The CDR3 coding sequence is TGCGCCAGCAGCTTGGCCAGAGGGGGCGGTCACACTGAAGCTTTCTTT. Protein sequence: CASSLARGGGHTEAFF.

The CDR3: CAWTTGAGNTIYF. As DNA, the CDR3 is TGTGCCTGGACGACAGGGGCTGGAAACACCATATATTTT. This chain links TRBV30 with TRBJ1-3; 8 nucleotides align to TRBD1. CDR1 and CDR2 (germline): GTSNPN, SVGIG (reference sequence). With V trimmed by 4 bases and J by 2 bases, 1 base remained unmatched. CDR3 size: 13 residues. Variable domain in full (rest from reference TRBV30 and TRBJ1-3): SQTIHQWPATLVQPVGSPLSLECTVEGTSNPNLYWYRQAAGRGLQLLFYSVGIGQISSEVPQNLSASRPQDRQFILSSKKLLLSDSGFYLCAWTTGAGNTIYFGEGSWLTVV.

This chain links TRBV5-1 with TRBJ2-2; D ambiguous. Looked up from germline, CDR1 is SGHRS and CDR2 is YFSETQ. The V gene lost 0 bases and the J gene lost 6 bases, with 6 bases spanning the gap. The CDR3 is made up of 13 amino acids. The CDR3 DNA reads TGCGCCAGCAGCTTGGACTTTTCCGGGGAGCTGTTTTTT. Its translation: CASSLDFSGELFF. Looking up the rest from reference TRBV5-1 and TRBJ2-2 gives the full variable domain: KAGVTQTPRYLIKTRGQQVTLSCSPISGHRSVSWYQQTPGQGLQFLFEYFSETQRNKGNFPGRFSGRQFSNSRSEMNVSTLELGDSALYLCASSLDFSGELFFGEGSRLTVL.